The next 26 T cell receptor beta chains were all read from a single sample in a study of T cells in Graves' hyperthyroidism and ophthalmopathy. Amplification yielded TCR beta CDR3 regions, with RNA transcripts as the source. When the TCR CDR3 underwent first-round RT-PCR, the HTBI primer set was used. A single record per CDR3 protein comes from TCRdb applying MiXCR to the multiplex PCR reads. The sample consists of roughly 170,000 distinct CDR3 sequences, over 8% of them appearing once. The sequencing input was blood. All receptors derive from a woman aged 18-30 years with Graves' hyperthyroidism that later progressed to Graves' ophthalmopathy.

This clonotype was seen ten or more times. The CDR3 nucleotides read TGTGCCAGCAGCGGGACTAGCGGGAGAAGTATAGATACGCAGTATTTT. It is translated as CASSGTSGRSIDTQYF. This chain connects TRBV7-9 to TRBJ2-3; 14 bases are shared with TRBD2. The CDR3 sequence is 16 residues long. J was trimmed by 5 bases and V by 5 bases; bases with no gene match: 6. Per the germline V gene, CDR1 is SEHNR and CDR2 is FQNEAQ (reference sequence).

This chain joins TRBV7-9 and TRBJ1-1; maybe TRBD1 (5 bases). Germline CDR1 reads SEHNR; CDR2 reads FQNEAQ (reference sequence). The CDR3 extends over 15 amino acids. V was shortened by 1 base and J by 1 base, with 10 bases between the two germline ends. The CDR3, as DNA: TGTGCCAGCAGCTTAGTAGCAGGGTCGAACACTGAAGCTTTCTTT. The encoded protein is CASSLVAGSNTEAFF. The variable domain in full, completed from reference TRBV7-9 and TRBJ1-1, reads DTGVSQNPRHKITKRGQNVTFRCDPISEHNRLYWYRQTLGQGPEFLTYFQNEAQLEKSRLLSDRFSAERPKGSFSTLEIQRTEQGDSAMYLCASSLVAGSNTEAFFGQGTRLTVV.

The V call is TRBV7-8, the J call TRBJ1-4; no definite D call. The germline V gene has CDR1 SGHVS and CDR2 FQNEAQ. The CDR3 is made up of 12 amino acids. Deletions cut 3 bases from V and 8 bases from J, with 7 bases between. The CDR3: CASSFKEEKLFF. The CDR3 nucleotides read TGTGCCAGCAGCTTTAAGGAAGAAAAACTGTTTTTT.

The CDR3 sequence: CASSPEAPTDTQYF. Written as DNA, the CDR3 is TGTGCCAGCAGCCCCGAGGCTCCCACAGATACGCAGTATTTT. The chain combines TRBV6-2 or TRBV6-3 with TRBJ2-3, with unresolved D. CDR1 MNHEY and CDR2 SVGEGT come from the germline V gene. This CDR3 spans 14 amino acids. Trimming left V 6 bases short and J 2 bases short, with 12 bases between.

V is TRBV24-1 and J is TRBJ2-4, with D possibly being TRBD1 or TRBD2 (5 bases each). This CDR3 is built from 15 residues. Trimming pared 3 bases from V and 3 bases from J, leaving 11 bases between. CDR1 KGHDR and CDR2 SFDVKD come from the germline V gene. CDR3 sequence (DNA): TGTGCCACCAGTGATCCCGGGACGGACAAAAACATTCAGTACTTC. This sequence encodes CATSDPGTDKNIQYF.

This clonotype showed up many times. V and J are TRBV7-3 and TRBJ2-3; the D is unclear. Trimming shortened V by 1 base and J by 4 bases, and 9 bases separated the two germline ends. This CDR3 region has 14 residues. The germline V gene has CDR1 SGHTA and CDR2 FQGTGA. The CDR3 DNA reads TGTGCCAGCAGCTTAAATGTGAGACCAGATACGCAGTATTTT. As protein: CASSLNVRPDTQYF.

This clonotype showed up just a few times. V and J are TRBV10-2 and TRBJ2-1, with D possibly TRBD2 on 6 matching bases. This CDR3 region has 13 residues. Germline V CDR1 and CDR2: WSHSY, SAAADI. Trimming took off 3 bases at V and 3 bases at J, with 6 bases between the two ends. CDR3 amino acids: CASSDGGYNEQFF. DNA for the CDR3: TGCGCCAGCAGTGACGGGGGCTACAATGAGCAGTTCTTC.

This clonotype has at least ten counts. The chain combines TRBV9 with TRBJ2-2; TRBD2 agrees at 13 bases. The CDR3 covers 15 residues. The germline V gene encodes CDR1 SGDLS and CDR2 YYNGEE. Trimming took 8 bases from V and 5 from J; bases not matched to a gene: 6. The CDR3 DNA reads as TGTGCCAGTCCACTAGCGGGAGGGACTACCGGGGAGCTGTTTTTT. Translation: CASPLAGGTTGELFF.

This chain uses TRBV19 with TRBJ2-3; 11 bases map to TRBD2. Germline V gene lookup returns CDR1 LNHDA and CDR2 SQIVND (reference sequence). The CDR3 loop spans 15 amino acids. V lost 7 bases to trimming and J lost 4 bases; unmatched junction nucleotides: 7. The CDR3 reads CASKISGRASDTQYF. CDR3 bases: TGTGCCAGTAAGATTAGCGGGAGGGCCTCAGATACGCAGTATTTT.

There are many counts of this clonotype. V gene TRBV27 combines with J gene TRBJ2-7, with 12 bases fitting TRBD2. V was clipped by 3 bases and J by 4 bases; unmatched bases: 4. Germline V gene sequence: CDR1 MNHEY, CDR2 SMNVEV (reference sequence). The CDR3 is 15 amino acids. CDR3 amino acids: CASSLSGLAGYEQYF. The CDR3 DNA reads TGTGCCAGCAGTTTGTCCGGACTAGCGGGGTACGAGCAGTACTTC.

This clonotype was picked up many times. The CDR3: CASSAMRGSIVTYEQYF. CDR3 coding DNA: TGTGCCAGCAGTGCTATGCGGGGTTCAATCGTCACCTACGAGCAGTACTTC. The V call is TRBV2, the J call TRBJ2-7; tentative D call: TRBD2 (6 bases). Between the trimmed V and J ends, which lost 4 bases and 2 bases, there was a span of 21 bases. Germline V gene lookup returns CDR1 SNHLY and CDR2 FYNNEI. There are 17 residues in the CDR3.

This clonotype was recorded many times. The rearrangement joins TRBV19 to TRBJ1-6, with 8 nucleotides matching TRBD1. The CDR3 loop spans 14 amino acids. Trimming took 6 bases from V and 13 from J; bases not matched to a gene: 11. Per germline, CDR1 LNHDA and CDR2 SQIVND (reference sequence). In nucleotides, the CDR3 is TGTGCCAGTAGCAACACAGGGGGTAGAACGCCCCTCCACTTT. As protein: CASSNTGGRTPLHF.

This clonotype was observed a few times. V gene TRBV5-4 combines with J gene TRBJ2-1, with 9 bases aligning to TRBD1. Germline values: CDR1 SGHNT, CDR2 YYREEE (reference sequence). With V trimmed by 6 bases and J by 2 bases, 6 bases remained unmatched. The CDR3 sequence is 15 residues long. The CDR3 nucleotides are TGTGCCAGCACCCGGGACAGGGAGCCCTACAATGAGCAGTTCTTC. Encoded protein: CASTRDREPYNEQFF. Looking up the rest from reference TRBV5-4 and TRBJ2-1 gives the full variable domain: ETGVTQSPTHLIKTRGQQVTLRCSSQSGHNTVSWYQQALGQGPQFIFQYYREEENGRGNFPPRFSGLQFPNYSSELNVNALELDDSALYLCASTRDREPYNEQFFGPGTRLTVL.

This clonotype has a handful of counts. J is TRBJ1-3 and V is TRBV20-1; possibly TRBD1 for D (6 bases). Trimming cost V 0 bases and J 8 bases, with 26 bases left between them. The CDR3 is 18 amino acids. The germline V gene encodes CDR1 DFQATT and CDR2 SNEGSKA (reference sequence). CDR3 sequence (DNA): TGCAGTGCTAGAGATCCAAACCCTCCCGGGGGCAGGGGAGACACCATATATTTT. It codes for CSARDPNPPGGRGDTIYF.

To note about this clonotype: One junction end does not reproduce the germline sequence, and a read error may be involved. V usage is TRBV20-1 and J usage is TRBJ2-1; maybe TRBD2 (5 bases). The germline V gene encodes CDR1 DFQATT and CDR2 SNEGSKA (reference sequence). CDR3 size: 16 residues. DNA of the CDR3: TGCAGTGCTAGAGATAGAGACGGGATGTCCTACAATGGGCAGTTCTTC. It yields the protein CSARDRDGMSYNGQFF.

This clonotype was detected only a few times. V usage is TRBV24-1 and J usage is TRBJ2-3; 16 bases map to TRBD2. Germline lookup yields CDR1 KGHDR and CDR2 SFDVKD. CDR3 length: 21 residues. The V and J ends lost 0 bases and 0 bases, in that order; junction bases with no gene match: 8. CDR3 DNA sequence: TGTGCCACCAGTGATTTGGGGACTAGCGGGGGGGTTGATGCTAGCACAGATACGCAGTATTTT. Amino acids: CATSDLGTSGGVDASTDTQYF.

This clonotype has at least ten counts. The J gene is TRBJ1-5, the V gene TRBV6-1, with a weak D call TRBD1 (6 bases). The V gene's germline CDR1 is MNHNS and CDR2 SASEGT. The CDR3 loop spans 16 amino acids. Deletions cut 6 bases from V and 1 base from J, with 16 bases between. The chain's CDR3 is CASSPQGSLSNQPQHF. For the CDR3, the DNA is TGTGCCAGCAGCCCACAGGGAAGCCTAAGCAATCAGCCCCAGCATTTT.

This clonotype was observed a few times. The chain employs TRBV25-1 and TRBJ2-2, with TRBD1 matching over 7 bases. The CDR3 is made up of 14 amino acids. After removal of 3 bases from V and 3 bases from J, the junction contained 1 base not matched to a gene. CDR1 and CDR2 (germline): MGHDK, SYGVNS. The CDR3 DNA reads as TGTGCCAGCAGTGAGGGACAGTACACCGGGGAGCTGTTTTTT. Translation: CASSEGQYTGELFF.

The sample holds a few counts of this clonotype. A much larger clone is a single base away; this may be a read error. The rearrangement joins TRBV24-1 to TRBJ2-1; D might be TRBD1 or TRBD2, each matching 5 bases. This CDR3 has 15 residues. Germline-derived CDR1 and CDR2 are KGHDR and SFDVKD. V gave up 5 bases and J gave up 6 bases, with 16 bases separating them. The CDR3 loop reads CATSGVIDSGNEQFF. The DNA of the CDR3 is TGTGCCACCAGTGGAGTTATTGACAGCGGCAATGAGCAGTTCTTC.

In this sample, this clonotype turned up many times. CDR3 protein: CASRGDRIRSGSRTYEQFF. CDR3 nucleotides: TGTGCCAGCAGGGGGGACAGAATACGGAGCGGGAGCCGTACGTATGAGCAGTTCTTC. This chain connects TRBV28 to TRBJ2-1, with D perhaps TRBD2 (8 bases). The CDR3 consists of 19 residues. Germline loops: CDR1 MDHEN, CDR2 SYDVKM. V was shortened by 6 bases and J by 8 bases, with 32 bases between the two germline ends.

This clonotype was detected only a few times. CDR3 protein: CASSLASGYNSPLHF. CDR3 DNA: TGCGCCAGCAGCTTGGCCTCGGGGTATAATTCACCCCTCCACTTT. This sequence joins TRBV5-1 and TRBJ1-6; D call uncertain. Germline assignment: CDR1 SGHRS and CDR2 YFSETQ. The V end was cut by 0 bases, the J end by 4 bases, with 8 bases between. The CDR3 is 15 amino acids.

The rearrangement uses TRBV5-1 and TRBJ2-2; D not resolved. The CDR3 consists of 16 residues. Germline lookup yields CDR1 SGHRS and CDR2 YFSETQ. The V end was cut by 1 base, the J end by 1 base, with 11 bases between. This chain's CDR3 is CASSLLVGKNTGELFF. The CDR3, as DNA: TGCGCCAGCAGCTTGTTGGTAGGCAAGAACACCGGGGAGCTGTTTTTT.

This clonotype was counted at least ten times. The rearrangement uses TRBV20-1 and TRBJ1-5, with TRBD1 matching 9 bases. With V trimmed by 6 bases and J by 3 bases, 12 bases remained unmatched. CDR1 DFQATT and CDR2 SNEGSKA come from the germline V gene (reference sequence). The CDR3 spans 16 residues. CDR3 protein: CSADIRDRVNNQPQHF. The CDR3 region has the DNA TGCAGTGCGGACATTCGGGACAGGGTTAACAATCAGCCCCAGCATTTT.

In this sample, this clonotype turned up many times. This chain connects TRBV20-1 to TRBJ2-1, with D unclear. CDR1 DFQATT and CDR2 SNEGSKA come from the germline V gene (reference sequence). V was cut by 0 bases and J by 7 bases, with 7 bases left in between. The CDR3 is made up of 12 amino acids. The CDR3 DNA follows: TGCAGTGCTAGAGATCTTACGAATGAGCAGTTCTTC. It codes for CSARDLTNEQFF.

This clonotype was detected many times. The chain uses TRBV6-1 and TRBJ2-5; no firm D call. Germline V gene data show CDR1 as MNHNS and CDR2 as SASEGT. This CDR3 spans 12 amino acids. Trimming removed 2 bases from V and 5 bases from J, with 6 bases in between. CDR3 sequence reads: CASSEHRETQYF. The CDR3 DNA reads TGTGCCAGCAGTGAACACCGGGAGACCCAGTACTTC.

This clonotype came up a few times. The V gene is TRBV5-4, the J gene TRBJ2-2, with a weak D call TRBD2 (6 bases). Trimming removed 1 base at V and 2 bases at J, with 12 bases between. CDR1 SGHNT and CDR2 YYREEE come from the germline V gene (reference sequence). The CDR3 totals 16 residues. CDR3 DNA: TGTGCCAGCAGCTTGTGGGCGGGATCTAACACCGGGGAGCTGTTTTTT. It yields the protein CASSLWAGSNTGELFF.